This T cell receptor beta chain was sequenced in a study of early T cells in non-severe SARS-CoV-2 infection (dated by TCRdb to the early 2020s). The study in broad terms: TCR sequencing used bulk RNA from unsorted whole blood, so alpha and beta chains could not be paired. The paper as a whole reports these results and caveats: VDJdb matching was skewed toward anti-spike CD8 responses, so virus-specific expansions were likely underestimated and private and CD4 specificities were missed.

As for this clonotype: The antigen it recognizes is unknown. Base qualities are not at hand, and no much larger clone is one base apart.

Set within a cohort of healthcare workers in London, UK, this nested case-control study involved weekly PCR testing of nasopharyngeal swabs along with blood sampling. Healthcare workers were enrolled in the week of the UK lockdown, from 23 to 31 March 2020, and were followed every week for up to about 16 weeks. Receptor libraries were prepared by 5' RACE. Data came from a NextSeq 500. The TCR library protocol attached unique molecular identifiers to individual cDNA molecules to correct for sequencing error and PCR bias. Sequencing covered both TCR alpha and beta chains, and within each sample the abundances of alpha and beta sequences were tightly co-correlated. As for how the authors treated the data: Decombinator V4 was used to annotate TCR sequences for V gene, J gene and CDR3. Expanded TCRs were defined as changing significantly between any two time points under a Poisson model with p below 0.0001. TCR abundances were normalised to the total number of TCRs sequenced per sample and expressed as counts per million. VDJdb, accessed 1 November 2021, was searched for CMV, EBV and SARS-CoV-2 annotated TCRs, excluding TCRs annotated for multiple antigens. TCRdb cleaned the public reads at Q25 with fastp, built clones with MiXCR and kept in-frame beta chains. Rows are unified per CDR3 protein, each entry keeping the most common DNA and genes. The V and J calls were determined by TCRdb, not by the authors. The sample includes around 67,000 distinct CDR3 sequences, with under 15% observed a single time. In total, the top ten clones hold about 1.3% of the sample.

The source of this sequence is an adult who was a healthcare worker with PCR-confirmed SARS-CoV-2 infection or an uninfected control (not recorded which). The sample was whole blood.

CDR3 protein: CASSPWGEKLFF. The DNA sequence follows: TGTGCCAGCAGCCCTTGGGGTGAAAAACTGTTTTTT. The rearrangement combines TRBV12-3 or TRBV12-4 with TRBJ1-4; no confident D gene assignment can be made. The CDR3 covers 12 residues, taking in both the cysteine and the phenylalanine. The read is trimmed to its CDR3 DNA, 36 bases read in frame from base 1. Relative to germline, V is 6 bases shorter and J is 7 bases shorter, with 9 bases between their ends.